A selection of T cell receptor beta chains follows, all from one sample in a study of identical twins. From the 5' RACE reads, TCRdb called clonotypes with MiXCR, one entry per CDR3 protein. The profile covers about 690,000 distinct CDR3 sequences, with around 6% appearing a single time and 1.5% to 2% taken by the ten largest. The sample consisted of naive T cells sorted from blood. The receptors here all came from a man aged 18-30 years in good health. CDR3s include the opening cysteine and the closing phenylalanine or tryptophan. The D gene is left open where the match is weak. The size field is filled for only some rows; it gives once, few, many or a size class.

CDR3 length | J gene | D gene | V gene | clone size | CDR3 protein | CDR3 DNA
15 | TRBJ2-2 | - | TRBV5-1 | few | CASSLDGPLTGELFF | TGCGCCAGCAGCTTGGATGGACCTCTTACCGGGGAGCTGTTTTTT
15 | TRBJ2-3 | TRBD1 | TRBV11-2 | - | CASSFGTGGSDTQYF | TGTGCCAGCAGCTTCGGGACAGGGGGATCAGATACGCAGTATTTT
14 | TRBJ2-5 | - | TRBV9 | - | CASSVNTGVETQHF | TGTGCCAGCAGCGTTAATACGGGAGTGGAGACCCAGCACTTC
15 | TRBJ1-1 | - | TRBV12-3/TRBV12-4 | many | CASSLQAVMNTEAFF | TGTGCCAGCAGTTTGCAGGCGGTGATGAACACTGAAGCTTTCTTT
13 | TRBJ2-1 | - | TRBV15 | many | CATSREGVNEQFF | TGTGCCACCAGCAGAGAGGGAGTCAATGAGCAGTTCTTC
14 | TRBJ2-1 | TRBD2 | TRBV2 | many | CASISVAGANEQFF | TGTGCCAGCATCTCGGTAGCGGGAGCAAATGAGCAGTTCTTC
15 | TRBJ2-5 | - | TRBV27 | - | CASNPTIKNQETQYF | TGTGCCAGCAACCCGACCATCAAAAACCAAGAGACCCAGTACTTC
15 | TRBJ2-7 | TRBD1 | TRBV4-3 | many | CASSITSGTGYEQYF | TGCGCCAGCAGCATAACTTCTGGGACAGGCTACGAGCAGTACTTC
14 | TRBJ2-1 | TRBD2 | TRBV9 | many | CASSGGGSRNEQFF | TGTGCCAGCAGCGGTGGCGGGAGTAGGAATGAGCAGTTCTTC
15 | TRBJ2-3 | TRBD2 | TRBV5-1 | - | CASSSASGIYDTQYF | TGCGCCAGCAGCTCGGCTAGCGGGATATATGATACGCAGTATTTT
16 | TRBJ1-6 | TRBD1 | TRBV20-1 | few | CSARDPRPGQNSPLHF | TGCAGTGCTAGAGATCCGCGACCGGGACAGAATTCACCCCTCCACTTT
14 | TRBJ2-5 | - | TRBV4-1 | - | CASSPLASQETQYF | TGCGCCAGCAGCCCTCTAGCGTCCCAAGAGACCCAGTACTTC
15 | TRBJ2-2 | - | TRBV6-1 | - | CASSPRDPPAGELFF | TGTGCCAGCAGCCCCCGGGACCCCCCGGCCGGGGAGCTGTTTTTT
15 | TRBJ2-3 | - | TRBV2 | many | CASSIEGGSPDTQYF | TGTGCCAGCAGTATCGAGGGAGGAAGTCCAGATACGCAGTATTTT
12 | TRBJ2-1 | - | TRBV29-1 | many | CSVLLGVDEQFF | TGCAGCGTTTTATTGGGGGTCGATGAGCAGTTCTTC
13 | TRBJ2-1 | - | TRBV4-3 | - | CASSQGGWARQFF | TGCGCCAGCAGCCAAGGGGGGTGGGCTAGGCAGTTCTTC